This T cell receptor beta chain emerged from a study of beta chain features in type 1 diabetes. Overall study context: Age, gender and cell yields were alike across patients and healthy donors.

The authors reverse transcribed all of the isolated RNA, so sequencing captured expressed TCRB transcripts. Sequencing was performed with immunoSEQ multiplex PCR; in TCRdb, only in-frame clones are kept and a portion is missing. The data hold 500,000 to 850,000 clones, with over 12% observed a single time. The CDR3 length is 14 residues. Per germline, CDR1 SEHNR and CDR2 FQNEAQ (reference sequence). The ends were cut back, 3 bases at V and 3 bases at J, with 12 bases in the middle. By way of CD45RO/CCR7/CD25/CD127/CD95/CD27, the CD4+ regulatory, stem cell-like memory, central memory and naive cells were sorted. General study results and limits: cDNA-based sequencing might over-represent cells highly expressing TCR. Short templates might get an advantage during PCR, and this would be equal in patients and controls. Moderate yet significant TCRB CDR3 shortening was seen in Type 1 diabetes patients in all four CD4+ subsets.

Details on this clone: Antigen specificity is unknown. Additional DNA sequences in this sample encode the identical CDR3.

Sample: naive CD4+ T cells from blood. The genes are TRBV7-9 and TRBJ2-7; D remains unclear. The TCR was taken from a man aged 18 to 29 with type 1 diabetes. The CDR3 bases are TGTGCCAGCAGCTTGGGCCCTGGGGACTACGAGCAGTACTTC. Translating it yields CASSLGPGDYEQYF.